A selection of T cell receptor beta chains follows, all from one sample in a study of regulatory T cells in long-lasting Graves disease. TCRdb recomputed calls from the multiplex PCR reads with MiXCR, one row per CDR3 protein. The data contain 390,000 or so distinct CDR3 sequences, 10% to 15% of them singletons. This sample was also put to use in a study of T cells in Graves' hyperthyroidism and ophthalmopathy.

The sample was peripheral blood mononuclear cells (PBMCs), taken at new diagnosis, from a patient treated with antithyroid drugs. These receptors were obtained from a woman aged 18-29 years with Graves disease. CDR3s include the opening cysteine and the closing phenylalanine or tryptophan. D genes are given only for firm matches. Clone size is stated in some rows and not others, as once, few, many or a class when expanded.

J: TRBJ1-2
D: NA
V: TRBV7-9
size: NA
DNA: TGTGCCAGCAGCGGAGTCTATGGCTACACCTTC
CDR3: CASSGVYGYTF

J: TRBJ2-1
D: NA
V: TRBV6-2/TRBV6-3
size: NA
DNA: TGTGCCAGCACCCTGGCGGGGGCCCACAATGAGCAGTTCTTC
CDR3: CASTLAGAHNEQFF

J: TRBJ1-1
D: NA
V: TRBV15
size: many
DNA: TGTGCCACCAGCCGTCGATGGGGGACTGAAGCTTTCTTT
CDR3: CATSRRWGTEAFF

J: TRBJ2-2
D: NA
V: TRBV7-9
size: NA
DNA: TGTGTCAGCAGCCCCACCTGGATGAGGACTTCGAACACCGGGGAGCTGTTTTTT
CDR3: CVSSPTWMRTSNTGELFF

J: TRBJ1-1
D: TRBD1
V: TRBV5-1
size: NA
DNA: TGCGCCAGCAGCAAGGGACAGGGCGAAGGGACTGAAGCTTTCTTT
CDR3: CASSKGQGEGTEAFF

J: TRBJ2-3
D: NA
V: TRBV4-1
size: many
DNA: TGCGCCAGCAGCCAAGAGGGGGTTGGGGGAGATACGCAGTATTTT
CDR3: CASSQEGVGGDTQYF

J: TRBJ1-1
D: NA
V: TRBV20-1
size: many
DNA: TGCAGTGCCCGGGTGCGGGTAGGGGGGGCGAGCGCTGAAGCTTTCTTT
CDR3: CSARVRVGGASAEAFF

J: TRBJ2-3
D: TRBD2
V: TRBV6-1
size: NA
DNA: TGTGCCAGCAGTGAGCTAGCGGGGGGGCTGGCAGATACGCAGTATTTT
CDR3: CASSELAGGLADTQYF

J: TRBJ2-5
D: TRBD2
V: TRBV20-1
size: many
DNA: TGCAGTGCTCAGAGCGGGGGGGGAGGAGAGACCCAGTACTTC
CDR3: CSAQSGGGGETQYF

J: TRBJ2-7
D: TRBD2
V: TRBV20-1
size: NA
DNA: TGCAGTGCTAGAGTCTTTGGCGGGAGTCTCTCCTACGAGCAGTACTTC
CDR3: CSARVFGGSLSYEQYF

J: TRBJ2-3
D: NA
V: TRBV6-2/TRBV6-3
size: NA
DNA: TGTGCCAGCAGTTACCCCCCCCCAGATACGCAGTATTTT
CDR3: CASSYPPPDTQYF

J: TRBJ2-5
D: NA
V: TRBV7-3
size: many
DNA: TGTGCCAGCAGCTTACTACCCGAGCAAGAGACCCAGTACTTC
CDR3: CASSLLPEQETQYF

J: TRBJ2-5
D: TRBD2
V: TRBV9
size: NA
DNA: TGTGCCAGCAGCGTAGGTAGCGGGGGCTACGAAGAGACCCAGTACTTC
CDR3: CASSVGSGGYEETQYF

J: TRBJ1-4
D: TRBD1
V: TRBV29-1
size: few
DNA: TGCAGCGGAAAACAGGGGCTTGCAACTAATGAAAAACTGTTTTTT
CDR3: CSGKQGLATNEKLFF

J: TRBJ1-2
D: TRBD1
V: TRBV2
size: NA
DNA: TGTGCCAGCAGTGGGGACAGATACTATGGCTACACCTTC
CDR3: CASSGDRYYGYTF

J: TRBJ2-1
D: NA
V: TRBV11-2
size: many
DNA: TGTGCCAGCAGCTTAGATTGGAAAAAGGCTCCCTACAATGAGCAGTTCTTC
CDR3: CASSLDWKKAPYNEQFF

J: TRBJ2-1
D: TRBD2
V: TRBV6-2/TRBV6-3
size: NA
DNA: TGTGCCAGCAGTTATGGCGGGAGGGGCAATGAGCAGTTCTTC
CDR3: CASSYGGRGNEQFF

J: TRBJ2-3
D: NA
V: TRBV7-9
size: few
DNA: TGTGCCAGCAGCCCTCCTGGGGCGGGGCGAGATACGCAGTATTTT
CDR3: CASSPPGAGRDTQYF

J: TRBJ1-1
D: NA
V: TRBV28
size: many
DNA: TGTGCCAGCAGTTACACCTTGAACACTGAAGCTTTCTTT
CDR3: CASSYTLNTEAFF

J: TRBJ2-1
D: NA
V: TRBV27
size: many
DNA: TGTGCCAGCAGTTTTTCGGGAAGCGGGAATGAGCAGTTCTTC
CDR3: CASSFSGSGNEQFF

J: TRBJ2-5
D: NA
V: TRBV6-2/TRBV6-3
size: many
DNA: TGTGCCAGCAGCCTCGAACTGATGGCGGTCCCCCAAGAGACCCAGTACTTC
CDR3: CASSLELMAVPQETQYF

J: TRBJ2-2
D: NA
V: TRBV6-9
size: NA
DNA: TGTGCCAGCAGTTACTTCAACACCGGGGAGCTGTTTTTT
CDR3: CASSYFNTGELFF

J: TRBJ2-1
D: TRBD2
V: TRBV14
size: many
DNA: TGTGCCAGCAGCTCGCGGGAGTGGGACTACAATGAGCAGTTCTTC
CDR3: CASSSREWDYNEQFF

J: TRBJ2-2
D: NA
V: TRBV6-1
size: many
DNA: TGTGCCAGCGGACCTCTACGAATGGGTACCGGGGAGCTGTTTTTT
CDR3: CASGPLRMGTGELFF

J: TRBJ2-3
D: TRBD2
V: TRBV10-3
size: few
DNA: TGTGCCATCAGTGCGGCGCGGGGGGGCCTACCGGGAACAGATACGCAGTATTTT
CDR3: CAISAARGGLPGTDTQYF

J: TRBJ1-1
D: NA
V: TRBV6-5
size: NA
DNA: TGTGCCAGCAGTTACTCCCGACAGGCTGGGAACACTGAAGCTTTCTTT
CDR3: CASSYSRQAGNTEAFF